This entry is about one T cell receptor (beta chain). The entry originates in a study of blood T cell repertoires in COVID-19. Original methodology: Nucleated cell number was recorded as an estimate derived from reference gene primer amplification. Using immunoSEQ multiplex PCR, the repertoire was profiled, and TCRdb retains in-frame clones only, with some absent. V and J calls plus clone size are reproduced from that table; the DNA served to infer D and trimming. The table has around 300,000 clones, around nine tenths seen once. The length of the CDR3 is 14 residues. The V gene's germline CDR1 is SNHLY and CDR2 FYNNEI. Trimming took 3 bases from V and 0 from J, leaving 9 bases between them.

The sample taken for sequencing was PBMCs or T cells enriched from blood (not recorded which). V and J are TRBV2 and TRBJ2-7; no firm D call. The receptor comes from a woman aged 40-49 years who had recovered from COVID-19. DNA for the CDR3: TGTGCCAGCAGTGAGGTTCCTAGCTCCTACGAGCAGTACTTC. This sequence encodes CASSEVPSSYEQYF.